One sample yielded the 18 T cell receptor beta chains listed below, sequenced in a study of molecular identifiers for immune sequencing clone quantification. TCRdb itself ran the PCR reads through MiXCR, one entry per CDR3 protein. The table records hundreds of thousands of distinct CDR3 sequences, 20% of them present only once. Sequenced input: naive CD8+ T cells from blood, with Jurkat cell RNA spiked in. Subset of the sample: FACS-sorted CD8+CD4-CCR7+CD45RA+ naive T cells. These receptors were taken from a human donor in good health. Some libraries in this study had Jurkat cell RNA spiked in.

This clonotype was seen more than once but under ten times. CDR3 loop: CASSLSGTWNTEAFF. The CDR3 DNA follows: TGTGCCAGCAGCTTGTCCGGGACATGGAACACTGAAGCTTTCTTT. The genes are TRBV5-4 and TRBJ1-1, with D possibly matching TRBD1 (6 bases). The CDR3 is 15 residues long. Germline V CDR1 and CDR2: SGHNT, YYREEE (reference sequence). V was shortened by 1 base and J by 1 base, with 11 bases between the two germline ends. The whole variable domain, filled in from reference TRBV5-4 and TRBJ1-1, reads ETGVTQSPTHLIKTRGQQVTLRCSSQSGHNTVSWYQQALGQGPQFIFQYYREEENGRGNFPPRFSGLQFPNYSSELNVNALELDDSALYLCASSLSGTWNTEAFFGQGTRLTVV.

This clonotype was detected many times. This sequence joins TRBV6-6 and TRBJ2-7; weak D call: TRBD2 (6 bases). V was pared by 0 bases and J by 3 bases, with 21 bases between. The CDR3 covers 18 residues. From germline, CDR1 is MNHNY and CDR2 SVGAGI (reference sequence). The CDR3 loop reads CASSYSALSGGVIYEQYF. DNA for the CDR3: TGTGCCAGCAGTTACTCAGCCCTTTCCGGGGGAGTAATCTACGAGCAGTACTTC.

At least ten counts were recorded for this clonotype. The chain has TRBV3-1 and TRBJ1-4; D is uncertain. Germline V lookup: CDR1 LGHDT, CDR2 YNNKEL (reference sequence). V lost 0 bases, J lost 0 bases, and 11 bases lay in between. The CDR3 contains 17 residues. As DNA, the CDR3 is TGTGCCAGCAGCCAAGAGTTGAACCCGTCAACTAATGAAAAACTGTTTTTT. Its translation: CASSQELNPSTNEKLFF. Variable domain in full (rest from reference TRBV3-1 and TRBJ1-4): DTAVSQTPKYLVTQMGNDKSIKCEQNLGHDTMYWYKQDSKKFLKIMFSYNNKELIINETVPNRFSPKSPDKAHLNLHINSLELGDSAVYFCASSQELNPSTNEKLFFGSGTQLSVL.

This clonotype was counted at least ten times. The chain employs TRBV4-1 and TRBJ2-5; D gene uncertain. The CDR3 contains 15 residues. V gave up 0 bases and J gave up 5 bases, with 13 bases separating them. CDR1 and CDR2 from the germline V gene are MGHRA and YSYEKL. The CDR3 DNA reads as TGCGCCAGCAGCCAAGATCCGGGCCCGGCGGAGACCCAGTACTTC. Translating gives CASSQDPGPAETQYF.

This clonotype was counted ten times or more. The chain joins TRBV6-5 to TRBJ2-5; D may be TRBD2 (6 bases). V was trimmed by 0 bases and J by 4 bases, leaving 12 bases between them. In germline, CDR1 is MNHEY, CDR2 SVGAGI. The CDR3 is made up of 15 amino acids. This CDR3 reads CASSYSNWGLETQYF. DNA of the CDR3: TGTGCCAGCAGTTACTCGAATTGGGGACTAGAGACCCAGTACTTC.

This clonotype showed up many times. The rearrangement uses TRBV2 and TRBJ1-1; D unresolved. V was clipped by 1 base and J by 1 base, with 1 base between them. Looked up from germline, CDR1 is SNHLY and CDR2 is FYNNEI. The CDR3 runs 12 residues. The CDR3 protein is CASSEGNTEAFF. The CDR3 DNA is TGTGCCAGCAGTGAAGGGAACACTGAAGCTTTCTTT.

The gene calls are TRBV28 and TRBJ2-5, with 8 bases fitting TRBD2. The CDR3 consists of 13 residues. After removal of 9 bases from V and 5 bases from J, the junction contained 8 bases not matched to a gene. Germline V gives CDR1 MDHEN, CDR2 SYDVKM. Here the CDR3 reads CASKLAAGETQYF. The CDR3 coding sequence is TGTGCCAGTAAACTAGCGGCGGGGGAGACCCAGTACTTC.

A note on this clonotype: A read error may be the cause here, since a much bigger clone is one base away. This chain joins TRBV12-3 or TRBV12-4 and TRBJ1-1; D may be TRBD1 (6 bases). The CDR3 runs 15 residues. The V end was cut by 8 bases, the J end by 0 bases, with 16 bases between. The CDR3 loop reads CASGTRQEMNTEAFF. In DNA, the CDR3 is TGTGCCAGCGGAACTCGACAGGAAATGAACACTGAAGCTTTCTTT.

This clonotype appeared many times. The chain uses TRBV4-3 and TRBJ2-7; 7 bases are shared with TRBD2. V was pared by 6 bases and J by 3 bases, with 11 bases of the junction left unmatched. Germline CDR1 and CDR2: LGHNA and YSLEER. CDR3 size: 15 residues. The CDR3 here is CASRYGLVGNYEQYF. The CDR3 nucleotides are TGCGCCAGCAGGTACGGACTAGTGGGCAACTACGAGCAGTACTTC.

V is TRBV7-9 and J is TRBJ2-3; D unclear. The CDR3 is 13 residues long. V lost 2 bases and J lost 5, with 8 bases in between. In germline, CDR1 is SEHNR, CDR2 FQNEAQ (reference sequence). CDR3 in amino acids: CASSLLVGDTQYF. The DNA of the CDR3 is TGTGCCAGCAGCTTATTGGTTGGAGATACGCAGTATTTT.

As concerns this clonotype: This could be a read error, since a much larger clone is one nucleotide away. The J gene is TRBJ1-1, the V gene TRBV5-6; D not certain. The V gene's germline CDR1 is SGHDT and CDR2 YYEEEE. CDR3 length: 17 residues. The CDR3 coding sequence is TGTGCCAGCAGCTTGGGGAAAGTGAGAACGGGGAACGCTGAAGCTTTCTTT. The encoded protein is CASSLGKVRTGNAEAFF.

The chain recombines TRBV30 with TRBJ2-3, with D possibly TRBD2 on 6 matching bases. Germline V lookup: CDR1 GTSNPN, CDR2 SVGIG (reference sequence). V shed 7 bases and J shed 3 bases, with 8 bases lying between them. The CDR3 is 11 amino acids. Written as DNA, the CDR3 is TGTGCCTTGGAGGGAACAGATACGCAGTATTTT. Translated: CALEGTDTQYF.

This clonotype has at least ten counts. This rearrangement joins TRBV20-1 to TRBJ2-3; D might be TRBD1 (5 bases). The V end lost 0 bases, the J end lost 1 base, and 26 bases lay between the germline ends. Germline CDR1 reads DFQATT; CDR2 reads SNEGSKA (reference sequence). The CDR3 spans 20 residues. This chain's CDR3 is CSARDVGRATRRHGTDTQYF. The CDR3 DNA reads TGCAGTGCTAGAGATGTGGGCAGGGCAACCCGTCGCCACGGCACAGATACGCAGTATTTT.

This clonotype was found many times. The J gene is TRBJ2-7, the V gene TRBV4-1; D perhaps matches TRBD2 (6 bases). The CDR3 extends over 14 amino acids. CDR1 MGHRA and CDR2 YSYEKL come from the germline V gene. V was trimmed by 2 bases and J by 2 bases, leaving 10 bases between them. CDR3 DNA sequence: TGCGCCAGCAGCCAAATAGCGGAGCCCTACGAGCAGTACTTC. Protein product: CASSQIAEPYEQYF.

This clonotype was found many times. The rearrangement uses TRBV6-2 or TRBV6-3 and TRBJ2-3, with 9 bases identical to TRBD2. The CDR3 runs 18 residues. V shed 4 bases and J 5 bases; nucleotides not matched to a gene: 16. Germline V gives CDR1 MNHEY, CDR2 SVGEGT. Here the CDR3 reads CASSSLIPWREGGDTQYF. The CDR3 DNA follows: TGTGCCAGCAGTTCGCTCATCCCCTGGCGGGAGGGCGGAGATACGCAGTATTTT.

The CDR3 loop reads CASSQDVTGRSGNTIYF. DNA for the CDR3: TGCGCCAGCAGCCAAGATGTAACAGGGCGCTCTGGAAACACCATATATTTT. This chain joins TRBV4-1 and TRBJ1-3, with a tentative D call TRBD1 (6 bases). This CDR3 comprises 17 residues. Looked up from germline, CDR1 is MGHRA and CDR2 is YSYEKL. With 0 bases removed from V and 0 bases from J, the gap between germline ends came to 12 bases.

Concerning this clonotype: Given a much more abundant clone one base away, this may be a read error. V is TRBV5-3 and J is TRBJ2-7, with a weak D call TRBD2 (5 bases). TRBV5-3 is annotated as an ORF whose role is uncertain. The length of the CDR3 is 14 residues. The CDR3 loop reads CASSLERNSYEQYF. CDR3 bases: TGTGCCAGCAGCTTAGAGCGGAACTCCTACGAGCAGTACTTC.

The V gene is TRBV11-2, the J gene TRBJ1-3; D perhaps matches TRBD1 (5 bases). V was pared by 2 bases and J by 2 bases, with 19 bases between. The germline gives CDR1 SGHAT, CDR2 FQNNGV. The CDR3 length is 18 residues. The CDR3 sequence is CASSLYAPGAGTGNTIYF. The DNA of the CDR3 is TGTGCCAGCAGCTTATATGCGCCCGGGGCGGGCACTGGAAACACCATATATTTT.